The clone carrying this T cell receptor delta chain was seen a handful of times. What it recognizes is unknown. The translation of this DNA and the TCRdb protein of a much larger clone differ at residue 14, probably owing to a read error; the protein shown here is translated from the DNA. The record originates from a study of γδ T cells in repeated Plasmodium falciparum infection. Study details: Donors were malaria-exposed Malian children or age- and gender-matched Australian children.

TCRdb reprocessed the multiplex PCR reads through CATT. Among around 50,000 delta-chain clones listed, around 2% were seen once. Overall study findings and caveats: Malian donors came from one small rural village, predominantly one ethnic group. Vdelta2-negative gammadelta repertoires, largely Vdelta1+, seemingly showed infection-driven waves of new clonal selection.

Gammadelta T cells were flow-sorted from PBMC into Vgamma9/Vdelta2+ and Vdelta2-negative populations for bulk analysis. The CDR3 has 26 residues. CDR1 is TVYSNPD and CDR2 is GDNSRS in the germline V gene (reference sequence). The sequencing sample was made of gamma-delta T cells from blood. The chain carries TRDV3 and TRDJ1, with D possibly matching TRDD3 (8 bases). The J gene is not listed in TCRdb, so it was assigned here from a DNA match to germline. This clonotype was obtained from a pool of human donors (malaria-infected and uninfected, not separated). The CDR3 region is CAYGSFLKPLLLGGPEYPPTVYKLIF. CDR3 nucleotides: TGTGCATACGGATCCTTCCTTAAGCCCCTGTTACTGGGGGGCCCCGAATATCCCCCCACTGTTTATAAACTCATCTTT.